What follows describes a single TCR beta chain. The data derive from a study of blood T cell repertoires in COVID-19. Some clones are missing from TCRdb's copy, which holds only in-frame ones; the method was immunoSEQ multiplex PCR. The sample includes more than 450,000 clones, approximately 86% of them seen just once. CDR3 size: 14 residues. The material sequenced was PBMCs or T cells enriched from blood (not recorded which). The TCR originated in a woman under 30 who had recovered from COVID-19. The chain carries TRBV21-1 and TRBJ1-4; the table assigns TRBD1, which was not confirmed against the DNA. TRBV21-1 is flagged as a pseudogene. CDR3 nucleotide sequence: TGTGCCAGCAGCACCCGACAGGTGGGTGAAAAACTGTTTTTT. It translates to CASSTRQVGEKLFF.